This entry concerns a single T cell receptor (beta chain). The data were taken from a study of blood T cell repertoires in COVID-19. Study in general: Material from acute and convalescent COVID-19 was sourced from the United States, Italy and Spain. The cDNA or gDNA used as material had been derived from T cells, B-cell-depleted T cells, or PBMCs.

Assay: immunoSEQ multiplex PCR; the TCRdb copy retains only in-frame clones and omits some. The sample has about 340,000 clones; under 95% are singletons. Germline CDR1 reads SGHTA; CDR2 reads FQGNSA. CDR3 length: 16 residues. The V end was cut by 6 bases, the J end by 3 bases, with 18 bases between. The study recruited people aged roughly 18 to 95 years across approximately 24 US areas. Donors were grouped by their self-reported clinical history. The chain links TRBV7-2 to TRBJ2-1, with D possibly being TRBD1 (6 bases). The source is a woman aged 25 to 45 who had recovered from COVID-19. Sequencing was performed on PBMCs or T cells enriched from blood (not recorded which). The CDR3 coding sequence is TGTGCCAGCAGTAACCCGGGACACCTTTTCTACAATGAGCAGTTCTTC. Translation gives CASSNPGHLFYNEQFF.